One and the same sample provided the 18 T cell receptor beta chains below, sequenced in a study of CD8 T cells in ankylosing spondylitis. Study outcomes and limitations: What appeared characteristic of ankylosing spondylitis blood was a TCR beta motif of fewer than ten highly homologous variants.

TCRdb called the 5' RACE reads again in MiXCR, with one record for every CDR3 protein. The sample has approximately 140,000 distinct CDR3 sequences, over 15% seen once; the top ten hold roughly a third. These receptors' antigens are unknown. Source material: blood, either unsorted or a sorted T cell fraction (not recorded which). Every receptor here comes from a male donor with ankylosing spondylitis.

This clonotype was observed a few times. The chain employs TRBV6-1 and TRBJ2-3, with D possibly matching TRBD1 (5 bases). Trimming pared 6 bases from V and 3 bases from J, leaving 28 bases between. The CDR3 sequence is 19 residues long. Germline V gives CDR1 MNHNS, CDR2 SASEGT. Written as DNA, the CDR3 is TGTGCCAGCAGCACTGACAGTGGTGGCAGCCCTTACGGAACAGATACGCAGTATTTT. It is translated as CASSTDSGGSPYGTDTQYF.

The chain carries TRBV3-1 and TRBJ2-3, with D possibly being TRBD1 or TRBD2 (6 bases each). Trimming pared 0 bases from V and 6 bases from J, leaving 22 bases between. The CDR3 loop spans 18 amino acids. Per the germline V gene, CDR1 is LGHDT and CDR2 is YNNKEL (reference sequence). The DNA of the CDR3 is TGTGCCAGCAGCCAAGAGAGGGGCAGGGGACACCTAGCGGATACGCAGTATTTT. The encoded protein is CASSQERGRGHLADTQYF.

The chain joins TRBV11-2 to TRBJ2-3; no definite D call. The CDR3 length is 18 residues. With 4 bases removed from V and 2 bases from J, the gap between germline ends came to 22 bases. Germline V gene lookup returns CDR1 SGHAT and CDR2 FQNNGV. The CDR3 DNA follows: TGTGCCAGCAGCTCGATCCTCCTAACAACAGCCCCCACAGATACGCAGTATTTT. This encodes CASSSILLTTAPTDTQYF. The full variable domain, in which reference TRBV11-2 and TRBJ2-3 provide the parts outside the CDR3, is EAGVAQSPRYKIIEKRQSVAFWCNPISGHATLYWYQQILGQGPKLLIQFQNNGVVDDSQLPKDRFSAERLKGVDSTLKIQPAKLEDSAVYLCASSSILLTTAPTDTQYFGPGTRLTVL.

This clonotype was seen a few times. The chain employs TRBV5-5 and TRBJ2-2; 13 bases are a match to TRBD2. CDR3 size: 17 residues. From germline, CDR1 is SGHKS and CDR2 YYEKEE (reference sequence). Losses at the gene ends were 3 bases for V and 5 bases for J; bases not matched to a gene: 7. CDR3 residues: CASSSRLAGGLTGELFF. In nucleotides, the CDR3 is TGTGCCAGCAGCTCAAGACTAGCGGGAGGTCTGACCGGGGAGCTGTTTTTT.

V and J are TRBV28 and TRBJ2-7, with D maybe TRBD1 (6 bases). Germline CDR1 reads MDHEN; CDR2 reads SYDVKM. The ends were cut back, 6 bases at V and 2 bases at J, with 14 bases in the middle. This CDR3 spans 14 amino acids. The CDR3, as DNA: TGTGCCAGCAGCGACAGGACCGCACCCTACGAGCAGTACTTC. It specifies CASSDRTAPYEQYF. The variable domain in full, completed from reference TRBV28 and TRBJ2-7, reads DVKVTQSSRYLVKRTGEKVFLECVQDMDHENMFWYRQDPGLGLRLIYFSYDVKMKEKGDIPEGYSVSREKKERFSLILESASTNQTSMYLCASSDRTAPYEQYFGPGTRLTVT.

This clonotype was picked up a small number of times. J is TRBJ2-3 and V is TRBV4-3; 7 bases agree with TRBD2. Germline CDR1 LGHNA, CDR2 YSLEER. Trimming at V came to 5 bases and at J to 1 base, leaving 3 bases not matched to a gene. The CDR3 is 14 residues long. CDR3 coding DNA: TGCGCCAGCAGCGAAGCGGGACGCACAGATACGCAGTATTTT. Translation gives CASSEAGRTDTQYF.

This clonotype was seen many times. The chain combines TRBV29-1 with TRBJ2-4, with TRBD1 identical over 7 bases. Trimming removed 4 bases from V and 7 bases from J; junction bases left unmatched: 4. CDR1 is SQVTM and CDR2 is ANQGSEA in the germline V gene. The CDR3 is made up of 12 amino acids. The CDR3 nucleotides are TGCAGCGTTGGGGACAGTAGGAACATTCAGTACTTC. Its translation is CSVGDSRNIQYF.

This clonotype has more than one count but fewer than ten. The chain uses TRBV5-6 and TRBJ1-5; D not certain. The germline CDR1 and CDR2 sequences are SGHDT and YYEEEE. This CDR3 spans 15 amino acids. Between the trimmed V and J ends, which lost 2 bases and 3 bases, there was a span of 12 bases. CDR3 coding DNA: TGTGCCAGCAGCTTACTCACAGACGACAATCAGCCCCAGCATTTT. It encodes CASSLLTDDNQPQHF. The variable domain in full, with the rest retrieved from reference TRBV5-6 and TRBJ1-5, is DAGVTQSPTHLIKTRGQQVTLRCSPKSGHDTVSWYQQALGQGPQFIFQYYEEEERQRGNFPDRFSGHQFPNYSSELNVNALLLGDSALYLCASSLLTDDNQPQHFGDGTRLSIL.

The J gene is TRBJ2-7, the V gene TRBV20-1, with D possibly being TRBD2 (6 bases). V was trimmed by 0 bases and J by 0 bases, leaving 9 bases between them. This CDR3 region has 14 residues. From germline, CDR1 is DFQATT and CDR2 SNEGSKA (reference sequence). The CDR3 reads CSARDRGTSYEQYF. The CDR3 DNA reads as TGCAGTGCTAGAGATCGGGGGACCTCCTACGAGCAGTACTTC.

V is TRBV7-9 and J is TRBJ2-7; the D is unclear. CDR3 length equals 13 residues. CDR1 and CDR2 (germline): SEHNR, FQNEAQ (reference sequence). Trimming removed 4 bases from V and 3 bases from J, with 10 bases in between. The DNA of the CDR3 is TGTGCCAGCAGCTCGGACCTTTACTACGAGCAGTACTTC. Protein product: CASSSDLYYEQYF. Combining the CDR3 with reference TRBV7-9 and TRBJ2-7 gives the whole variable domain DTGVSQNPRHKITKRGQNVTFRCDPISEHNRLYWYRQTLGQGPEFLTYFQNEAQLEKSRLLSDRFSAERPKGSFSTLEIQRTEQGDSAMYLCASSSDLYYEQYFGPGTRLTVT.

This clonotype was found a few times. The chain is built from TRBV14 and TRBJ1-3; TRBD1 matches 7 bases. V was pared by 4 bases and J by 3 bases, with 3 bases of the junction left unmatched. Germline CDR1 and CDR2: SGHDN and FVKESK. This CDR3 has 14 amino acids. DNA of the CDR3: TGTGCCAGCAGCCCGACAGGGAATGGAAACACCATATATTTT. This encodes CASSPTGNGNTIYF.

There are a few counts of this clonotype. The chain is built from TRBV15 and TRBJ1-3; D is perhaps TRBD1 (6 bases). V was pared by 8 bases and J by 1 base, with 9 bases between. This CDR3 region has 13 residues. Germline V gene lookup returns CDR1 LNHNV and CDR2 YYDKDF (reference sequence). The CDR3 loop reads CATRRGSGNTIYF. The CDR3 DNA reads TGTGCCACCCGTAGGGGGTCTGGAAACACCATATATTTT.

The sample holds a few counts of this clonotype. The rearrangement uses TRBV14 and TRBJ2-5, with D possibly TRBD2 on 5 matching bases. Germline lookup yields CDR1 SGHDN and CDR2 FVKESK. The CDR3 length is 13 residues. The V gene lost 3 bases and the J gene lost 2 bases, with 7 bases spanning the gap. CDR3 amino acids: CASSQRLQETQYF. The CDR3 DNA is TGTGCCAGCAGCCAGCGACTACAAGAGACCCAGTACTTC.

The table lists this clonotype with a few counts. The gene calls are TRBV28 and TRBJ2-7, with 13 bases matching TRBD2. The ends lost 4 bases at V and 2 bases at J; junction bases unmatched: 8. This CDR3 contains 17 residues. Looked up from germline, CDR1 is MDHEN and CDR2 is SYDVKM. The CDR3 DNA sequence: TGTGCCAGCAGTTCCTCCACGGGACTAGCGGGGACCTACGAGCAGTACTTC. This gives the protein CASSSSTGLAGTYEQYF.

The chain carries TRBV28 and TRBJ1-2; D not certain. Trimming pared 1 base from V and 2 bases from J, leaving 17 bases between. Looked up from germline, CDR1 is MDHEN and CDR2 is SYDVKM. The CDR3 contains 17 residues. CDR3 DNA: TGTGCCAGCAGTTTATCGCCGACGGGTCAAAGCAACTATGGCTACACCTTC. It translates to CASSLSPTGQSNYGYTF.

CDR3 sequence reads: CASSGAGSSYNEQFF. In DNA form, the CDR3 reads TGTGCCAGCAGCGGGGCAGGGAGCTCCTACAATGAGCAGTTCTTC. This sequence joins TRBV9 and TRBJ2-1, with D perhaps assigned TRBD1 or TRBD2 (5 bases each). Trimming took 3 bases from V and 0 from J, leaving 10 bases between them. This CDR3 has 15 residues. Germline V gene data show CDR1 as SGDLS and CDR2 as YYNGEE.

This clonotype was counted many times. This chain connects TRBV29-1 to TRBJ2-7; a weak D match, TRBD1 (7 bases). The CDR3 runs 14 residues. The ends were cut back, 4 bases at V and 3 bases at J, with 16 bases in the middle. Per germline, CDR1 SQVTM and CDR2 ANQGSEA. CDR3: CSVAGSQGGYEQYF. CDR3 in DNA: TGCAGCGTTGCTGGTAGTCAGGGGGGCTACGAGCAGTACTTC.

The chain recombines TRBV4-3 with TRBJ1-2; 10 nucleotides line up with TRBD1. This CDR3 is 18 amino acids long. Germline-derived CDR1 and CDR2 are LGHNA and YSLEER. Unmatched junction bases numbered 11, after V lost 3 bases and J lost 1 base. The DNA for the CDR3 is TGCGCCAGCAGCCATTTATCCGGGACAGGGGCGAGTAACTATGGCTACACCTTC. This gives the protein CASSHLSGTGASNYGYTF.